The T cell receptor (beta chain) under discussion was sequenced for a study of blood T cells in healthy people across ages. Together with a sample-barcoded 5' primer, a J-beta primer mix was included in a second PCR lasting about 7 to 12 cycles. Through a template-switch adaptor with 12 random nucleotides, each cDNA molecule received a tag. TCRdb reprocessed the 5' RACE reads with MiXCR, giving one entry per CDR3 protein. The sample contains 750,000 to 850,000 distinct CDR3 sequences, 25% of which appear only once. This clonotype has a handful of counts. Antigen unknown. Overall study results and limits: What prevented conclusive comparison of naive and antigen-experienced cells was that PBMCs were unsorted.

The J segment lost 5 bases and the V segment lost 5 bases, leaving 5 bases of the junction unmatched. The germline gives CDR1 SGHTA, CDR2 FQGNSA. This CDR3 spans 14 amino acids. This sample also belongs to another study, concerning T cells of mothers and their children. This second study notes: Clones that were microchimeric and persistent were not detected among T cells.

Specimen: blood. The sequence was collected from a boy under 18 in good health. The chain is built from TRBV7-2 and TRBJ2-5, with 10 bases that match TRBD2. The CDR3 DNA reads TGTGCCAGCAGCCCCGGACTAGCGGACGAGACCCAGTACTTC. Its protein is CASSPGLADETQYF.